The 4 T cell receptor beta chains below come from one sample, sequenced in a study of blood T cell repertoires in COVID-19. Clones were sequenced by immunoSEQ multiplex PCR, and TCRdb holds only the in-frame ones, with some missing. The sample lists roughly 300,000 clones; around 85% were seen once. The sample was PBMCs or T cells enriched from blood (not recorded which). The receptors originated from a woman aged 50 to 60 who had recovered from COVID-19.

The rearrangement joins TRBV10-2 to TRBJ2-7; 11 bases are a match to TRBD2. The ends lost 5 bases at V and 2 bases at J; junction bases unmatched: 14. The CDR3 has 18 residues. CDR1 and CDR2 from the germline V gene are WSHSY and SAAADI. The CDR3 region is CASSLRSGRGSGTYEQYF. CDR3 in DNA: TGCGCCAGCAGTCTTCGTAGCGGGAGGGGTTCGGGGACCTACGAGCAGTACTTC.

This chain joins TRBV30 and TRBJ1-4; TRBD1 matches 9 bases. CDR1 and CDR2 (germline): GTSNPN, SVGIG (reference sequence). The CDR3 is 14 residues long. Unmatched junction bases numbered 6, after V lost 4 bases and J lost 6 bases. This chain's CDR3 is CAWNPGQGYEKLFF. The CDR3 nucleotides read TGTGCCTGGAATCCGGGACAGGGATATGAAAAACTGTTTTTT.

V usage is TRBV6-1 and J usage is TRBJ1-2; D gene uncertain. V was clipped by 5 bases and J by 3 bases, with 13 bases between them. The CDR3 extends over 14 amino acids. Germline CDR1 reads MNHNS; CDR2 reads SASEGT. As DNA, the CDR3 is TGTGCCAGCAGTACGGCCGGGGTTGACTATGGCTACACCTTC. This codes for CASSTAGVDYGYTF.

This clone was observed a handful of times. The chain is built from TRBV5-1 and TRBJ2-7; D is possibly TRBD1 (5 bases). This CDR3 spans 12 amino acids. V was trimmed by 2 bases and J by 6 bases, leaving 9 bases between them. Germline lookup yields CDR1 SGHRS and CDR2 YFSETQ. CDR3 sequence reads: CASSLPGLEQYF. In DNA form, the CDR3 reads TGCGCCAGCAGCTTACCAGGGCTCGAGCAGTACTTC.